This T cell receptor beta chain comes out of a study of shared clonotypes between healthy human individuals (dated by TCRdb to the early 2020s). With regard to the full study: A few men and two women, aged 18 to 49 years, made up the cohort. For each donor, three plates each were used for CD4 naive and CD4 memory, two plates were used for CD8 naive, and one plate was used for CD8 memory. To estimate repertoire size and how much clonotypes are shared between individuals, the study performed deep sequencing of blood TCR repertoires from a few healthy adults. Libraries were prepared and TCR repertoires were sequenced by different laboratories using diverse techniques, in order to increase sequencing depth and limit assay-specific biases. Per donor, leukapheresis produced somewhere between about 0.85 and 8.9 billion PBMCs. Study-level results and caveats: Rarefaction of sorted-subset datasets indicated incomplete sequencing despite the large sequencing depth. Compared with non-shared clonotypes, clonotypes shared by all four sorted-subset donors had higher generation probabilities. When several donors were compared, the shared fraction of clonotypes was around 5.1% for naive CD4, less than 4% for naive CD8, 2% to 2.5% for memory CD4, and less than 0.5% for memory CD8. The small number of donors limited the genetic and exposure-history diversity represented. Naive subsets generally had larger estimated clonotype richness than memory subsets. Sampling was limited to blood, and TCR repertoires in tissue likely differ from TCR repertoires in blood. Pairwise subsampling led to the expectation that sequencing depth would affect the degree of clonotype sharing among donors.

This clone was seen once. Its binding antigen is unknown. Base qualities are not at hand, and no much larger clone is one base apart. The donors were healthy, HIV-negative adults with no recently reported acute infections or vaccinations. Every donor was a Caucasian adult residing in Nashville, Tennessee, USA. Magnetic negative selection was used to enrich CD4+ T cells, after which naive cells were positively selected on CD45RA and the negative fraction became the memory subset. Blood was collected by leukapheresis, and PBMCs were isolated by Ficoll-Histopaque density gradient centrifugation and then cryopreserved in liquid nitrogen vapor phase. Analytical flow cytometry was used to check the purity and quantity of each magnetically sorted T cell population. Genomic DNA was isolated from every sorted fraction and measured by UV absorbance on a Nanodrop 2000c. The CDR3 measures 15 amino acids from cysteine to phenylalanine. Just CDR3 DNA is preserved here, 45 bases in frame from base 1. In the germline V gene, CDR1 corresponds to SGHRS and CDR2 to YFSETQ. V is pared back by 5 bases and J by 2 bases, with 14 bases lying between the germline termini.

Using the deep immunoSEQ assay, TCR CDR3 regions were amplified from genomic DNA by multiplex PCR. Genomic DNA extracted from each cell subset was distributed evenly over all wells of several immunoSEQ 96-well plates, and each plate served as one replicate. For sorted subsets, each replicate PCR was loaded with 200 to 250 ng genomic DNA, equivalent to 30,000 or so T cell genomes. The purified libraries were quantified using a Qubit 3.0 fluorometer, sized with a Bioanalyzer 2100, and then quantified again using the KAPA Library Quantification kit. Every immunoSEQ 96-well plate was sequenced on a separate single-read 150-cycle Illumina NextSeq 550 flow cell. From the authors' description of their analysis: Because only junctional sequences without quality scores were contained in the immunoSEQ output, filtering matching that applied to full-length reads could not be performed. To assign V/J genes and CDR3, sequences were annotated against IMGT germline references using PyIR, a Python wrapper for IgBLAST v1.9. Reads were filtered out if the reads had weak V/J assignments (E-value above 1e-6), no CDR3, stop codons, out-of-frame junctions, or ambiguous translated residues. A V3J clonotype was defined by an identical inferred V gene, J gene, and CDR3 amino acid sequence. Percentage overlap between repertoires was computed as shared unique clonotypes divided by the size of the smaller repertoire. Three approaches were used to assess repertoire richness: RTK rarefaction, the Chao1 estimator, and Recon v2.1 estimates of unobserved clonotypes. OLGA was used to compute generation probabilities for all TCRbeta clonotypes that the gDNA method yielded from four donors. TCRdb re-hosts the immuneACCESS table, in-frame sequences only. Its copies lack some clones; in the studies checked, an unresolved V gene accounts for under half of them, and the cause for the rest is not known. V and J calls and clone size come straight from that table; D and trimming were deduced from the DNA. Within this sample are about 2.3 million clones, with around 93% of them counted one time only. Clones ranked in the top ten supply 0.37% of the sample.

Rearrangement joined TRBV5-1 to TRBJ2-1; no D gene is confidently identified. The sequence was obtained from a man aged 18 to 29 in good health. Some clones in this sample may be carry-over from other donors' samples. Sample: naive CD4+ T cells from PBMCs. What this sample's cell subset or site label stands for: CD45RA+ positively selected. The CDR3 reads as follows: CASSSVSSTYNEQFF. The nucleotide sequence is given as TGCGCCAGCAGTTCGGTCAGCAGTACCTACAATGAGCAGTTCTTC.